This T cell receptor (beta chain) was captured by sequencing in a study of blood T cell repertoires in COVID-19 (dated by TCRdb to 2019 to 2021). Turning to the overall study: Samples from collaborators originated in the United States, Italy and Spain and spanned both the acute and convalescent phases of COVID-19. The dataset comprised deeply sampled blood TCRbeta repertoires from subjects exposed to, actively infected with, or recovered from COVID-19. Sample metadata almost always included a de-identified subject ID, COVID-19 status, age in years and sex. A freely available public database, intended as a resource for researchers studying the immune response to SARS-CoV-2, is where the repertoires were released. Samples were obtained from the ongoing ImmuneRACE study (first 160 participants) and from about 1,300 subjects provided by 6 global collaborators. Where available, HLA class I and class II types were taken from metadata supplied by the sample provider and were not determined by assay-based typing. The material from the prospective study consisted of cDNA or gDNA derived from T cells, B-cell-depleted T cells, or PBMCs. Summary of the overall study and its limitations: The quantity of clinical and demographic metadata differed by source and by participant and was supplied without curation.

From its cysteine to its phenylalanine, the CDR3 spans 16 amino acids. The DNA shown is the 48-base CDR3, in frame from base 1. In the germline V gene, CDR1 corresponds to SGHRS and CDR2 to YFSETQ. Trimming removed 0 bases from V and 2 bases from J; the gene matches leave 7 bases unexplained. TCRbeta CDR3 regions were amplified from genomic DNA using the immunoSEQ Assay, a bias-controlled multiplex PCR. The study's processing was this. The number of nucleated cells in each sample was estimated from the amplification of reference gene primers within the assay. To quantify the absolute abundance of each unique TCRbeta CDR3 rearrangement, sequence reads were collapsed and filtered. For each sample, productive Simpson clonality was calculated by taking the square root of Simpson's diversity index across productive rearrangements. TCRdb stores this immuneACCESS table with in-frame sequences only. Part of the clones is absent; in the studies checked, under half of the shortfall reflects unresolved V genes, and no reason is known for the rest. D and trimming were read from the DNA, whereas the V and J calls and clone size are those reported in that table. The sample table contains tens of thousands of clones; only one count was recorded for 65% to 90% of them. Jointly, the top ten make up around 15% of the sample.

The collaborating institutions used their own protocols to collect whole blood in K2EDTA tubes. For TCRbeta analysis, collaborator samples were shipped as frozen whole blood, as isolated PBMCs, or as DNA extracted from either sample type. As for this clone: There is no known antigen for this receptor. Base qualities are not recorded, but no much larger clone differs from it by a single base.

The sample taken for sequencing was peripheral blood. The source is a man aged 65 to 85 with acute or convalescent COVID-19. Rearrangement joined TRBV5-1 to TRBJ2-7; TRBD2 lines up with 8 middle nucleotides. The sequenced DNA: TGCGCCAGCAGCTTGGGGGGATCGGGAGGGCCCTACGAGCAGTACTTC. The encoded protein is CASSLGGSGGPYEQYF.